This TCR beta chain was retrieved from a study of spatial heterogeneity in lung cancer. The time point was: sample taken at primary tumor resection. The CDR3 has 13 residues. CDR1 SGDLS and CDR2 YYNGEE come from the germline V gene. V was cut by 0 bases and J by 7 bases, with 7 bases left in between. From the 5' RACE reads, TCRdb called clonotypes with MiXCR, one entry per CDR3 protein. The data contain 7,500 to 10,000 distinct CDR3 sequences, about a sixth of them singletons. This clonotype was obtained from a male donor with early-stage non-small cell lung cancer. This specimen was normal lung tissue next to the tumor, taken at surgery. The genes are TRBV9 and TRBJ1-4, with D hard to call. Written as DNA, the CDR3 is TGTGCCAGCAGCGTAGATTTGGGTGAAAAACTGTTTTTT. This encodes CASSVDLGEKLFF.